The 21 T cell receptor beta chains in this list originate from one sample, sequenced in a study of T cells in Graves' hyperthyroidism and ophthalmopathy. Regions amplified from RNA transcripts were the TCR beta CDR3 regions. HTBI primers were employed in a first-round RT-PCR of the TCR CDR3. TCRdb recomputed calls from the multiplex PCR reads with MiXCR, one row per CDR3 protein. Of about 360,000 distinct CDR3 sequences in the sample, approximately 13% were seen once. The sequenced material came from blood. The source is a woman aged 18-29 years with Graves' hyperthyroidism.

This clonotype was recorded at least ten times. J is TRBJ1-2 and V is TRBV7-9; TRBD1 might be the D (5 bases). The CDR3 has 15 amino acids. V lost 3 bases and J 5 bases, leaving 16 bases between the germline ends. Germline CDR1 reads SEHNR; CDR2 reads FQNEAQ (reference sequence). CDR3 sequence: CASSLTAGWGYGYTF. The DNA of the CDR3 is TGTGCCAGCAGCTTGACGGCGGGATGGGGGTATGGCTACACCTTC.

This clonotype was detected a few times. V usage is TRBV28 and J usage is TRBJ2-2, with TRBD1 identical over 8 bases. The V gene end was trimmed by 5 bases and the J gene end by 6 bases; junction bases not matched to a gene: 11. CDR1 is MDHEN and CDR2 is SYDVKM in the germline V gene. This CDR3 region has 16 residues. The CDR3 nucleotides are TGTGCCAGCAGTGTCCCACAGGGGGTCCGGTCCGGGGAGCTGTTTTTT. This gives the protein CASSVPQGVRSGELFF. The full variable domain, with the rest looked up from reference TRBV28 and TRBJ2-2, is DVKVTQSSRYLVKRTGEKVFLECVQDMDHENMFWYRQDPGLGLRLIYFSYDVKMKEKGDIPEGYSVSREKKERFSLILESASTNQTSMYLCASSVPQGVRSGELFFGEGSRLTVL.

This clonotype was detected many times. This chain uses TRBV6-1 with TRBJ1-1; D unclear. Trimming shortened V by 4 bases and J by 1 base, and 7 bases separated the two germline ends. This CDR3 is 13 amino acids long. The germline CDR1 and CDR2 sequences are MNHNS and SASEGT. The CDR3 loop is CASSARQNTEAFF. The CDR3 nucleotides read TGTGCCAGCAGTGCTCGACAGAACACTGAAGCTTTCTTT.

This clonotype has at least ten counts. The chain combines TRBV3-1 with TRBJ2-7; D is unclear. The CDR3 is 13 residues long. Per the germline V gene, CDR1 is LGHDT and CDR2 is YNNKEL (reference sequence). Trimming removed 2 bases from V and 5 bases from J, with 10 bases in between. The CDR3, as DNA: TGTGCCAGCAGCCAACTCCCGGCTCACGAGCAGTACTTC. It encodes CASSQLPAHEQYF.

This clonotype has ten or more counts. This rearrangement joins TRBV11-3 to TRBJ2-1; possibly TRBD1 for D (6 bases). Germline assignment: CDR1 SGHNT and CDR2 YENEEA. V lost 5 bases and J 7 bases, leaving 15 bases between the germline ends. The CDR3 contains 14 residues. CDR3 nucleotides: TGTGCCAGCAGCACCACGGACAGACGTAATGAGCAGTTCTTC. Protein sequence: CASSTTDRRNEQFF.

This clonotype was detected only a few times. CDR3 DNA sequence: TGTGCCAGCAGCTTAGCGGGTCTAGCGATGGAAGGGGAGCTGTTTTTT. It translates to CASSLAGLAMEGELFF. V is TRBV7-9 and J is TRBJ2-2; TRBD2 is a possible D gene (6 bases). Germline loops: CDR1 SEHNR, CDR2 FQNEAQ (reference sequence). The V end was cut by 0 bases, the J end by 8 bases, with 16 bases between. The CDR3 totals 16 residues.

This clonotype came up many times. This chain connects TRBV7-6 to TRBJ2-3; a weak D match, TRBD2 (7 bases). The CDR3 totals 15 residues. V was pared by 2 bases and J by 4 bases, with 13 bases between. Germline V lookup: CDR1 SGHVS, CDR2 FNYEAQ. CDR3 sequence reads: CASSLMGGGSDTQYF. In DNA, the CDR3 is TGTGCCAGCAGCTTAATGGGGGGGGGCTCAGATACGCAGTATTTT.

This sequence joins TRBV6-5 and TRBJ1-1; TRBD1 aligns across 9 bases. With V trimmed by 5 bases and J by 3 bases, 10 bases remained unmatched. The CDR3 is 16 amino acids. From germline, CDR1 is MNHEY and CDR2 SVGAGI. The CDR3 DNA is TGTGCCAGCAGTAACAGGGGGCGCGAGGTGGACACTGAAGCTTTCTTT. It yields the protein CASSNRGREVDTEAFF.

This clonotype was recorded at least ten times. The chain employs TRBV2 and TRBJ1-5; tentative D call: TRBD1 (6 bases). This CDR3 is built from 16 residues. The V end was cut by 5 bases, the J end by 1 base, with 15 bases between. Germline CDR1 reads SNHLY; CDR2 reads FYNNEI. The CDR3, as DNA: TGTGCCAGCAGTCCGCCTAGGACAGTGAGCAATCAGCCCCAGCATTTT. Protein sequence: CASSPPRTVSNQPQHF.

This clonotype was seen many times. The chain has TRBV27 and TRBJ2-3; D not resolved. From germline, CDR1 is MNHEY and CDR2 SMNVEV (reference sequence). This CDR3 comprises 14 residues. With 5 bases removed from V and 2 bases from J, the gap between germline ends came to 11 bases. The CDR3 reads CASSRYSPTDTQYF. In DNA, the CDR3 is TGTGCCAGCAGTCGTTATTCCCCCACAGATACGCAGTATTTT.

This clonotype was counted between two and nine times. The chain employs TRBV20-1 and TRBJ2-2; TRBD2 might be the D (6 bases). Germline V gene lookup returns CDR1 DFQATT and CDR2 SNEGSKA (reference sequence). Between the trimmed V and J ends, which lost 7 bases and 3 bases, there was a span of 9 bases. The CDR3 has 12 residues. CDR3 in DNA: TGCAGTGTCCCGGGGGACACCGGGGAGCTGTTTTTT. This codes for CSVPGDTGELFF.

This clonotype was counted many times. The chain links TRBV12-3 or TRBV12-4 to TRBJ1-6, with 8 bases that match TRBD1. The CDR3 consists of 15 residues. Trimming removed 3 bases from V and 7 bases from J; junction bases left unmatched: 5. The CDR3 region has the DNA TGTGCCAGCAGTTTGCGACAGGGGAGGAATTCACCCCTCCACTTT. It encodes CASSLRQGRNSPLHF.

This clonotype was seen ten or more times. This chain links TRBV6-6 with TRBJ2-7; no firm D call. The CDR3 spans 14 residues. CDR1 and CDR2 (germline): MNHNY, SVGAGI (reference sequence). The V and J ends lost 0 bases and 4 bases respectively, with 10 bases between them. DNA for the CDR3: TGTGCCAGCAGTTACTCAGTGAACGATTACGAGCAGTACTTC. Protein sequence: CASSYSVNDYEQYF.

This chain links TRBV3-1 with TRBJ2-3, with a possible D match to TRBD2 (5 bases). Germline values: CDR1 LGHDT, CDR2 YNNKEL (reference sequence). This CDR3 has 14 amino acids. Between the trimmed V and J ends, which lost 0 bases and 2 bases, there was a span of 6 bases. The CDR3 protein is CASSQERATDTQYF. The CDR3 DNA sequence: TGTGCCAGCAGCCAAGAGAGGGCCACAGATACGCAGTATTTT.

The chain is built from TRBV6-2 or TRBV6-3 and TRBJ1-6, with a weak D call TRBD1 (5 bases). Germline CDR1 reads MNHEY; CDR2 reads SVGEGT. The CDR3 sequence is 16 residues long. The V end lost 0 bases, the J end lost 5 bases, and 11 bases lay between the germline ends. CDR3 loop: CASSYSVTVNNSPLHF. CDR3 nucleotides: TGTGCCAGCAGTTACTCCGTGACAGTCAATAATTCACCCCTCCACTTT.

The sample holds many counts of this clonotype. This chain joins TRBV7-3 and TRBJ1-2, with D hard to call. Trimming removed 5 bases at V and 6 bases at J, with 16 bases between. CDR3 length: 14 residues. From germline, CDR1 is SGHTA and CDR2 FQGTGA. This chain's CDR3 is CASSPRSEGDGYTF. CDR3 sequence (DNA): TGTGCCAGCAGCCCCCGGTCGGAGGGCGATGGCTACACCTTC.

There are a few counts of this clonotype. The chain is built from TRBV30 and TRBJ2-2; 7 nucleotides line up with TRBD1. Trimming at V came to 3 bases and at J to 4 bases, leaving 11 bases not matched to a gene. The CDR3 runs 16 residues. The V gene's germline CDR1 is GTSNPN and CDR2 SVGIG (reference sequence). Here the CDR3 DNA reads TGTGCCTGGAGGCCCCGTGGGGACAGATTCACCGGGGAGCTGTTTTTT. Protein: CAWRPRGDRFTGELFF. Variable domain in full (rest from reference TRBV30 and TRBJ2-2): SQTIHQWPATLVQPVGSPLSLECTVEGTSNPNLYWYRQAAGRGLQLLFYSVGIGQISSEVPQNLSASRPQDRQFILSSKKLLLSDSGFYLCAWRPRGDRFTGELFFGEGSRLTVL.

Ten or more counts support this clonotype. The gene calls are TRBV11-2 and TRBJ1-5; no definite D call. The V and J ends lost 1 base and 5 bases respectively, with 6 bases between them. The length of the CDR3 is 13 residues. Germline-derived CDR1 and CDR2 are SGHAT and FQNNGV. In DNA, the CDR3 is TGTGCCAGCAGCTTAGGGGCCCATCAGCCCCAGCATTTT. Translation gives CASSLGAHQPQHF.

V gene TRBV28 combines with J gene TRBJ1-2; 8 bases are shared with TRBD1. With V trimmed by 7 bases and J by 8 bases, 18 bases remained unmatched. This CDR3 comprises 16 residues. CDR1 is MDHEN, CDR2 SYDVKM, per germline. In DNA, the CDR3 is TGTGCCAGCAATCTACCGGGACAGGAGCCGCCGAGGGGCTACACCTTC. This translates into CASNLPGQEPPRGYTF.

The chain links TRBV9 to TRBJ2-3; 13 bases are a match to TRBD2. This CDR3 contains 18 residues. CDR1 is SGDLS, CDR2 YYNGEE, per germline. Trimming took 0 bases from V and 6 from J; bases not matched to a gene: 10. CDR3 DNA: TGTGCCAGCAGCGTAGAAGTCGGACTAGCGGGAGATGTGGATACGCAGTATTTT. It encodes CASSVEVGLAGDVDTQYF.

This clonotype was counted at least ten times. This sequence joins TRBV6-2 or TRBV6-3 and TRBJ1-2; D not resolved. Germline lookup yields CDR1 MNHEY and CDR2 SVGEGT. The V end was cut by 8 bases, the J end by 4 bases, with 11 bases between. This CDR3 has 12 amino acids. The CDR3 loop reads CASRPQTYGYTF. CDR3 bases: TGTGCCAGCCGACCGCAGACCTATGGCTACACCTTC.